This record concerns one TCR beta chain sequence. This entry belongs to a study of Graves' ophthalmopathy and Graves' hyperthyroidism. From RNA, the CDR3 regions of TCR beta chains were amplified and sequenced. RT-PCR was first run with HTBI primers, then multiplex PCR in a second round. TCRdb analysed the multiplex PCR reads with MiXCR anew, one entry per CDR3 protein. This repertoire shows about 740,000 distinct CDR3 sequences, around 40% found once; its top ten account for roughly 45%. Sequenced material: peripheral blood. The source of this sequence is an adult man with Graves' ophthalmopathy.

The CDR3 nucleotides read TGCAGCGTTGGTCGAGGCATCACTGAAGCTTTCTTT. Translation: CSVGRGITEAFF. The J gene is TRBJ1-1, the V gene TRBV29-1; D gene uncertain. The CDR3 loop spans 12 amino acids. Trimming removed 4 bases from V and 4 bases from J, with 10 bases in between. Germline CDR1 and CDR2: SQVTM and ANQGSEA.